This TCR beta chain was sequenced during a study of blood T cells in healthy people across ages. Findings and limits, study-wide: TCR beta diversity per million T cells fell roughly linearly with age. Long-lived donors had more naive CD4+ cells and higher diversity than aged donors.

This clonotype was found many times. Its antigen is as yet unknown. With a J-beta primer mix and a sample-barcoded 5' primer, a second PCR ran 7 to 11 cycles. TCRdb passed the 5' RACE reads through MiXCR, listing each CDR3 protein once. The sample yields about 780,000 distinct CDR3 sequences, about half seen once. Material for sequencing was blood. This receptor was identified in a man aged 80 or over in good health.

In DNA form, the CDR3 reads TGCAGCGTTGGGCCCATGGGGGATGAGCAGTACTTC. Protein sequence: CSVGPMGDEQYF. V is TRBV29-1 and J is TRBJ2-5; possibly TRBD1 or TRBD2 for D (5 bases each). The CDR3 totals 12 residues. The germline V gene encodes CDR1 SQVTM and CDR2 ANQGSEA. Trimming shortened V by 4 bases and J by 11 bases, and 17 bases separated the two germline ends.